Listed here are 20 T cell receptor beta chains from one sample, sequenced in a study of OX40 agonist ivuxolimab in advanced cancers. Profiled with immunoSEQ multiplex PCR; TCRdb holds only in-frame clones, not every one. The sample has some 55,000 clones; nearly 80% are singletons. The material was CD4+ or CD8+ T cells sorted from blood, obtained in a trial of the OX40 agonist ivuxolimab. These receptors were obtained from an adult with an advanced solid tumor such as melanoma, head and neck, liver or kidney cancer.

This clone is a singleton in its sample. CDR3 DNA sequence: TGCAGTGCTAGAGATTTGCGGGGCTACACCTTC. Its protein is CSARDLRGYTF. The V call is TRBV20-1, the J call TRBJ1-2; D uncertain. CDR1 DFQATT and CDR2 SNEGSKA come from the germline V gene (reference sequence). The length of the CDR3 is 11 residues. Deletions cut 0 bases from V and 8 bases from J, with 7 bases between.

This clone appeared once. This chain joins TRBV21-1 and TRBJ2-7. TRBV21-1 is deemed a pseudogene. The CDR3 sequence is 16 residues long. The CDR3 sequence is CASRGCLLHVLDEQYF. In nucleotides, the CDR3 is TGTGCCAGCAGAGGGTGTCTGCTACACGTGTTAGACGAGCAGTACTTC.

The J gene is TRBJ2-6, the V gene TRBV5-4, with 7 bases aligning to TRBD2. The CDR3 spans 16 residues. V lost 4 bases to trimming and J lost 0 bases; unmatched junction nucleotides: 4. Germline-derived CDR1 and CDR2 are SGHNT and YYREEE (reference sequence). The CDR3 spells CASSPGGNSGANVLTF. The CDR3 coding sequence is TGTGCCAGCAGCCCCGGGGGGAACTCTGGGGCCAACGTCCTGACTTTC.

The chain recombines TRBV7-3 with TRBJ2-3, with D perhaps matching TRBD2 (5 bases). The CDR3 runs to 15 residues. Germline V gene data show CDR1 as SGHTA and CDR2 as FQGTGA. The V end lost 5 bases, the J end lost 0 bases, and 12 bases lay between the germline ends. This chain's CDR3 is CASSPSTGSTDTQYF. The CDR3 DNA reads TGTGCCAGCAGCCCTTCGACGGGGAGCACAGATACGCAGTATTTT.

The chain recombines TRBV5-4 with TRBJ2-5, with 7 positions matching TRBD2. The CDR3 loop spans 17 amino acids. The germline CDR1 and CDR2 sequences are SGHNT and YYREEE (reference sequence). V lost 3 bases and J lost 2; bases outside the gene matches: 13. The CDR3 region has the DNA TGTGCCAGCAGCTGGAGGTCGGGGGGAGGGCCACAAGAGACCCAGTACTTC. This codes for CASSWRSGGGPQETQYF.

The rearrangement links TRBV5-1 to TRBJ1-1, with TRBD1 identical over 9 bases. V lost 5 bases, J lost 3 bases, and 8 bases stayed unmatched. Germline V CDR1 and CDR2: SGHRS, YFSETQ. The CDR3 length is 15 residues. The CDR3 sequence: CASSGQGRADTEAFF. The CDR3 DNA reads TGCGCCAGCAGTGGACAGGGGAGAGCGGACACTGAAGCTTTCTTT.

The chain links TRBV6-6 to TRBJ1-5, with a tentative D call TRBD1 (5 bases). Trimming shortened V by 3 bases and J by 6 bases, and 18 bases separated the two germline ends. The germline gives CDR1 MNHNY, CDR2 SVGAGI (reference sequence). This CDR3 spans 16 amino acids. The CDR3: CASSYPLIGGAQPQHF. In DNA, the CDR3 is TGTGCCAGCAGTTATCCCCTCATTGGCGGGGCTCAGCCCCAGCATTTT.

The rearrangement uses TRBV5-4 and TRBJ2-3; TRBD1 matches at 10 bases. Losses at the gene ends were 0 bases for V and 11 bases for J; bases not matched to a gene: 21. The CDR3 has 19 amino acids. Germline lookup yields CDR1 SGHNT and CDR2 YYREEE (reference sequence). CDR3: CASSLDPGQGLGAGFRQYF. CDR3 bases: TGTGCCAGCAGCTTGGACCCGGGACAGGGGTTGGGTGCAGGCTTTAGGCAGTATTTT.

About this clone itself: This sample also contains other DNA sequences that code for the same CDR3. CDR3: CASTSDSYEQYF. The CDR3 DNA follows: TGTGCCAGCACGTCAGACTCCTACGAGCAGTACTTC. This chain joins TRBV6-5 and TRBJ2-7; D is undetermined. This CDR3 spans 12 amino acids. Germline V gene data show CDR1 as MNHEY and CDR2 as SVGAGI. Between the trimmed V and J ends, which lost 7 bases and 0 bases, there was a span of 7 bases.

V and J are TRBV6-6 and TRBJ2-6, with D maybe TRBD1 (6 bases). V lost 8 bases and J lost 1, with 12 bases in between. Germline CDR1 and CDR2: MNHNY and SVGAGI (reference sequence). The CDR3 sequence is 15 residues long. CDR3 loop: CASGTQGSGANVLTF. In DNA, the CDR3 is TGTGCCAGCGGAACACAGGGTTCTGGGGCCAACGTCCTGACTTTC.

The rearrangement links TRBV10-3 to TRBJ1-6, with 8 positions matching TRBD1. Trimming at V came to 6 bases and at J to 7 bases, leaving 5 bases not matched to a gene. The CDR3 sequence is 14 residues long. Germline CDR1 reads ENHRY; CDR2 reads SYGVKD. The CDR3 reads CAIRETGDNSPLHF. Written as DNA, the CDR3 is TGTGCCATCAGAGAGACAGGGGACAATTCACCCCTCCACTTT.

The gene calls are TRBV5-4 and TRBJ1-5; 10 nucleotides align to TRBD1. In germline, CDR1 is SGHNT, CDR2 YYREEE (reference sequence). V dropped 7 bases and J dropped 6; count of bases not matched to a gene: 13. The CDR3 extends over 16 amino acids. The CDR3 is CASSLGTDRGTQPQHF. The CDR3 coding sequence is TGTGCCAGCTCCCTTGGGACGGACAGGGGGACTCAGCCCCAGCATTTT.

The CDR3 loop is CASSPGLAGGVEQFF. CDR3 nucleotides: TGTGCCAGCAGCCCGGGACTAGCGGGAGGGGTTGAGCAGTTCTTC. The chain recombines TRBV7-3 with TRBJ2-1; 16 bases fit TRBD2. The V gene end was trimmed by 5 bases and the J gene end by 9 bases; junction bases not matched to a gene: 4. The CDR3 is 15 residues long. Germline lookup yields CDR1 SGHTA and CDR2 FQGTGA.

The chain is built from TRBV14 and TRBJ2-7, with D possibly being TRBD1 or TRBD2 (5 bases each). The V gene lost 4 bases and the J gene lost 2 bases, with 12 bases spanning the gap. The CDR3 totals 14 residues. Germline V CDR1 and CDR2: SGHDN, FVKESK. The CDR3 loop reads CASSLRRGPYEQYF. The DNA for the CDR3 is TGTGCCAGCAGCCTCCGAAGGGGACCCTACGAGCAGTACTTC.

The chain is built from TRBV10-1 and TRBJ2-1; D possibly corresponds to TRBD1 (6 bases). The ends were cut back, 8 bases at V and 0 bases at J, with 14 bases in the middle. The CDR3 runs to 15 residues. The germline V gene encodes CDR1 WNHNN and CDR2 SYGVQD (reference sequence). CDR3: CASPTGQSSYNEQFF. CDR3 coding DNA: TGCGCCAGCCCCACAGGGCAGAGCTCCTACAATGAGCAGTTCTTC.

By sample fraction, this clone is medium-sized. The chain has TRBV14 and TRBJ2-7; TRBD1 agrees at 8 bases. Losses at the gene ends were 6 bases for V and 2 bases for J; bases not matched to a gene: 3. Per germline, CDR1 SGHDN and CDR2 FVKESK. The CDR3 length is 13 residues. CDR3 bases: TGTGCCAGCAGGAGACAGGGGCCCTACGAGCAGTACTTC. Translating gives CASRRQGPYEQYF.

The CDR3 loop is CASSSTGRGRGNEKLFF. Here the CDR3 DNA reads TGTGCCAGCAGTTCAACCGGGAGGGGGCGAGGGAATGAAAAACTGTTTTTT. The V call is TRBV28, the J call TRBJ1-4; 7 nucleotides align to TRBD1. This CDR3 comprises 17 residues. J lost 5 bases, V lost 4 bases, and 13 bases had no gene match. Germline V gives CDR1 MDHEN, CDR2 SYDVKM.

For the CDR3, the DNA is TGTGCCAGCAGTCCTTCCGGGAGGGCCGTCGGGGAGCTGTTTTTT. It specifies CASSPSGRAVGELFF. J is TRBJ2-2 and V is TRBV11-1, with 8 bases matching TRBD2. This CDR3 is built from 15 residues. Germline lookup yields CDR1 SGHAT and CDR2 FQDESV (reference sequence). V shed 6 bases and J 7 bases; nucleotides not matched to a gene: 10.

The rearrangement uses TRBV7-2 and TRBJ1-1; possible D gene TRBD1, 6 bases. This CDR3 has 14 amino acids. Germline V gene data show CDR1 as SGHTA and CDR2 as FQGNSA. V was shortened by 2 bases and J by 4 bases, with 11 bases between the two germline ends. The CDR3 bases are TGTGCCAGCAGCTTAACTAGGGGGGGCACTGAAGCTTTCTTT. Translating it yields CASSLTRGGTEAFF.

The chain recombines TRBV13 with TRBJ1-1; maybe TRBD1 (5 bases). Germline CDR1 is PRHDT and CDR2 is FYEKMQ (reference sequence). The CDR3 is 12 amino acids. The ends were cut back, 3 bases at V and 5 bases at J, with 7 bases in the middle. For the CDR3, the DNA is TGTGCCAGCAGCTTCAGACAGACTGAAGCTTTCTTT. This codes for CASSFRQTEAFF. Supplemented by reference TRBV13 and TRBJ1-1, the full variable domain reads AAGVIQSPRHLIKEKRETATLKCYPIPRHDTVYWYQQGPGQDPQFLISFYEKMQSDKGSIPDRFSAQQFSDYHSELNMSSLELGDSALYFCASSFRQTEAFFGQGTRLTVV.